One sample yielded the 26 T cell receptor beta chains listed below, sequenced in a study of metastatic and nonmetastatic thyroid tumors. No patient had received any treatment before thyroid surgery. TCRdb re-called the PCR reads through MiXCR. The repertoire holds 25,000 to 35,000 clones, with around 4% as singletons. The sample was blood. Source of these receptors: a female donor with papillary thyroid cancer or a benign thyroid nodule (not recorded which). Some clones in this sample may be carry-over from other donors' samples.

This clone was seen a few times. The chain couples TRBV28 to TRBJ1-1, with D possibly being TRBD1 (6 bases). Germline V gene data show CDR1 as MDHEN and CDR2 as SYDVKM. The CDR3 is made up of 16 amino acids. Trimming shortened V by 6 bases and J by 3 bases, and 20 bases separated the two germline ends. CDR3 in amino acids: CASRTTGGESYTEAFF. The CDR3 region has the DNA TGTGCCAGCAGAACCACGGGGGGCGAGTCCTACACTGAAGCTTTCTTT.

This clone was counted at least ten times. This chain uses TRBV7-9 with TRBJ1-1; perhaps TRBD1 as D (6 bases). This CDR3 is 14 amino acids long. Between the trimmed V and J ends, which lost 11 bases and 4 bases, there was a span of 20 bases. In germline, CDR1 is SEHNR, CDR2 FQNEAQ (reference sequence). CDR3 coding DNA: TGTGCCGTTTGGGAGACAGGACTAGTCACTGAAGCTTTCTTT. The encoded protein is CAVWETGLVTEAFF.

This clone was counted ten times or more. The chain recombines TRBV11-1 with TRBJ2-7; 12 bases map to TRBD2. In germline, CDR1 is SGHAT, CDR2 FQDESV (reference sequence). The CDR3 has 14 residues. The junction had 1 base not matched to a gene; V was cut back by 4 bases and J by 3 bases. The CDR3 DNA reads as TGTGCCAGCAGCTGGACTAGCGGGGTCTACGAGCAGTACTTC. Amino acids: CASSWTSGVYEQYF.

This clone showed up many times. The CDR3 loop reads CASSGPEGSEQYF. Written as DNA, the CDR3 is TGTGCCAGCAGTGGGCCCGAGGGTTCCGAGCAGTACTTC. The chain has TRBV25-1 and TRBJ2-7; a possible D gene is TRBD2 (5 bases). In germline, CDR1 is MGHDK, CDR2 SYGVNS. Trimming removed 4 bases at V and 6 bases at J, with 13 bases between. The CDR3 loop spans 13 amino acids.

In its sample, this clone was seen a few times. This sequence joins TRBV6-1 and TRBJ2-7; 10 nucleotides match TRBD2. Germline trimming cut 11 bases from V and 3 bases from J; bases unmatched to any gene: 7. Germline CDR1 MNHNS, CDR2 SASEGT. This CDR3 has 13 residues. CDR3 coding DNA: TGTGCCGTTAGCGGGGGGCATTTCTACGAGCAGTACTTC. Residues: CAVSGGHFYEQYF.

This clone was picked up a small number of times. The chain is built from TRBV12-3 or TRBV12-4 and TRBJ2-2, with a possible D match to TRBD1 (7 bases). Trimming took off 2 bases at V and 5 bases at J, with 15 bases between the two ends. The CDR3 sequence is 16 residues long. In DNA form, the CDR3 reads TGTGCCAGCAGTTTACGGCAGGGGGGATCTACCGGGGAGCTGTTTTTT. Translated, it gives CASSLRQGGSTGELFF.

This clone is categorized as medium-sized. The CDR3 nucleotides are TGTGCCAGTAGAGACAGGTCTGAAGCTTTCTTT. Its translation is CASRDRSEAFF. The chain joins TRBV19 to TRBJ1-1; D is possibly TRBD1 (6 bases). Germline CDR1 and CDR2: LNHDA and SQIVND (reference sequence). CDR3 size: 11 residues. Trimming cost V 6 bases and J 6 bases, with 8 bases left between them.

Only a few counts were recorded for this clone. The chain uses TRBV7-8 and TRBJ2-2; TRBD2 is a possible D gene (7 bases). Germline CDR1 and CDR2: SGHVS and FQNEAQ. The CDR3 sequence is 14 residues long. The CDR3 here is CAGGSGRFTGELFF. CDR3 sequence (DNA): TGTGCAGGGGGTAGCGGGCGGTTCACCGGGGAGCTGTTTTTT.

This clone turned up a few times. This sample also contains other DNA sequences that code for the same CDR3. The chain employs TRBV20-1 and TRBJ1-5; D gene unclear. Germline values: CDR1 DFQATT, CDR2 SNEGSKA (reference sequence). V was trimmed by 4 bases and J by 6 bases, leaving 19 bases between them. CDR3 length: 15 residues. The CDR3 nucleotides are TGCAGTGCTAAGATGGTCGGCGGGTCAGGTCAGCCCCAGCATTTT. Its translation: CSAKMVGGSGQPQHF.

DNA for the CDR3: TGTGCCAGCAGTTTAATAGCGGGAGGCGCCGGGGAGCTGTTTTTT. Translated, it gives CASSLIAGGAGELFF. V usage is TRBV27 and J usage is TRBJ2-2; 10 positions agree with TRBD2. Germline V gives CDR1 MNHEY, CDR2 SMNVEV (reference sequence). J was trimmed by 6 bases and V by 2 bases; bases with no gene match: 3. The CDR3 runs to 15 residues.

V usage is TRBV4-2 and J usage is TRBJ1-2; no firm D call. CDR1 LGHNA and CDR2 YNFKEQ come from the germline V gene. V dropped 0 bases and J dropped 7 bases, with 21 bases sitting between them. There are 17 residues in the CDR3. As DNA, the CDR3 is TGTGCCAGCAGCCAAGATGAAAGCGAGACGTGTCTCGCTGGCTACACCTTC. Its translation: CASSQDESETCLAGYTF.

This clone appeared a few times. One end of the junction fails to match germline, which may point to a read error. V is TRBV9 and J is TRBJ2-1; the D gene is possibly TRBD2 (5 bases). Looked up from germline, CDR1 is SGDLS and CDR2 is YYNGEE. The CDR3 is 16 residues long. CDR3 DNA sequence: TGCGCCAGCAGCTTGACTGGACTGGCGGGTATCAATGAGCAGTTCTTC. Translation gives CASSLTGLAGINEQFF.

This clone was seen only a few times. The chain recombines TRBV28 with TRBJ2-1; tentatively, D is TRBD1 or TRBD2 (5 bases each). V was shortened by 5 bases and J by 7 bases, with 12 bases between the two germline ends. Germline V gene sequence: CDR1 MDHEN, CDR2 SYDVKM. The CDR3 sequence is 13 residues long. CDR3 in DNA: TGTGCCAGCAGTCGGGGCGGTAGAAATGAGCAGTTCTTC. Amino acid sequence: CASSRGGRNEQFF.

Many counts were recorded for this clone. CDR3 loop: CASSQDRPSGTGELFF. In DNA form, the CDR3 reads TGCGCCAGCAGCCAAGATCGGCCTAGCGGGACCGGGGAGCTGTTTTTT. The genes are TRBV4-1 and TRBJ2-2; 8 bases match TRBD2. The germline V gene encodes CDR1 MGHRA and CDR2 YSYEKL. The CDR3 runs to 16 residues. V gave up 0 bases and J gave up 5 bases; unmatched junction bases: 5.

This clone has more than one count but fewer than ten. The V call is TRBV9, the J call TRBJ1-1; 9 nucleotides align to TRBD1. This CDR3 is 15 amino acids long. Germline V gives CDR1 SGDLS, CDR2 YYNGEE. Unmatched junction bases numbered 6, after V lost 2 bases and J lost 4 bases. The DNA of the CDR3 is TGTGCCAGCAGCGTCCGGGACAGGGACCCCACTGAAGCTTTCTTT. It encodes CASSVRDRDPTEAFF.

About this clone: Given the absence of the conserved phenylalanine or tryptophan at the CDR3 end, a read error is likely. V gene TRBV20-1 combines with J gene TRBJ1-1, with 9 bases that match TRBD1. Germline values: CDR1 DFQATT, CDR2 SNEGSKA (reference sequence). CDR3 size: 14 residues. The CDR3 region is CSAYSDRGHTAAFC. As DNA, the CDR3 is TGCAGTGCCTATTCGGACAGGGGCCACACTGCAGCTTTCTGT.

The chain recombines TRBV6-5 with TRBJ1-4; 10 bases match TRBD1. The CDR3 totals 17 residues. V lost 2 bases to trimming and J lost 1 base; unmatched junction nucleotides: 4. CDR1 and CDR2 (germline): MNHEY, SVGAGI. The CDR3 nucleotides are TGTGCCAGCAGTTACCTCGGGACAGGGGTAACTAATGAAAAACTGTTTTTT. Translated: CASSYLGTGVTNEKLFF.

Many counts were recorded for this clone. The J gene is TRBJ2-1, the V gene TRBV6-1, with 12 bases that match TRBD1. The CDR3 contains 15 residues. Losses at the gene ends were 6 bases for V and 9 bases for J; bases not matched to a gene: 9. The germline V gene has CDR1 MNHNS and CDR2 SASEGT. The CDR3 nucleotides read TGTGCCAGCAGAGAGCCGGGACAGGGGGCGATTGAGCAGTTCTTC. It specifies CASREPGQGAIEQFF.

This clone occurred many times. The rearrangement joins TRBV5-1 to TRBJ2-1; 11 bases are shared with TRBD2. In germline, CDR1 is SGHRS, CDR2 YFSETQ. The V gene end was trimmed by 1 base and the J gene end by 7 bases; junction bases not matched to a gene: 7. The CDR3 runs to 16 residues. The CDR3 protein is CASSLPGLAAPNEQFF. CDR3 in DNA: TGCGCCAGCAGCTTGCCGGGACTAGCGGCCCCGAATGAGCAGTTCTTC.

The V and J genes are TRBV27 and TRBJ2-2; D not certain. From germline, CDR1 is MNHEY and CDR2 SMNVEV (reference sequence). V was shortened by 5 bases and J by 8 bases, with 15 bases between the two germline ends. The CDR3 length is 14 residues. CDR3 bases: TGTGCCAGCAGTCTAATAGGGTCCTCTGGGGAGCTGTTTTTT. It translates to CASSLIGSSGELFF.

By proportion, this clone is medium-sized. This chain uses TRBV6-1 with TRBJ2-7; D remains unclear. Germline V gives CDR1 MNHNS, CDR2 SASEGT. CDR3 size: 13 residues. Trimming took off 2 bases at V and 5 bases at J, with 10 bases between the two ends. The CDR3 loop is CASSELRTDEQYF. The CDR3, as DNA: TGTGCCAGCAGTGAACTCCGGACGGACGAGCAGTACTTC.

This clone was counted only a few times. V is TRBV28 and J is TRBJ1-2; the match to TRBD1 covers 9 bases. Losses at the gene ends were 5 bases for V and 4 bases for J; bases not matched to a gene: 11. Germline lookup yields CDR1 MDHEN and CDR2 SYDVKM. This CDR3 is built from 16 residues. The CDR3 nucleotides read TGTGCCAGCAGTCGCCTGACAGGGGGACCGCTCTATGGCTACACCTTC. As protein: CASSRLTGGPLYGYTF.

This clone occurred many times. The chain recombines TRBV7-9 with TRBJ2-7; 12 nucleotides agree with TRBD2. This CDR3 has 16 amino acids. After removal of 5 bases from V and 4 bases from J, the junction contained 9 bases not matched to a gene. Germline loops: CDR1 SEHNR, CDR2 FQNEAQ (reference sequence). CDR3: CASSRGLAGPGYEQYF. CDR3 nucleotides: TGTGCCAGCAGCCGGGGACTAGCGGGCCCAGGTTACGAGCAGTACTTC.

There are a few counts of this clone. This same CDR3 is encoded by further DNA sequences in the sample. This chain connects TRBV20-1 to TRBJ1-2; TRBD1 matches 7 bases. V shed 6 bases and J 4 bases; nucleotides not matched to a gene: 11. Looked up from germline, CDR1 is DFQATT and CDR2 is SNEGSKA (reference sequence). The CDR3 spans 14 residues. The CDR3 nucleotides are TGCAGTGCCGTTTGGACAGGTAGACCCTATGGCTACACCTTC. Translation: CSAVWTGRPYGYTF.

This clone was observed at least ten times. The chain has TRBV28 and TRBJ1-4; D unresolved. The V gene's germline CDR1 is MDHEN and CDR2 SYDVKM. The CDR3 runs 13 residues. CDR3 nucleotides: TGTGCGCGGGATGGGGATGTCGGTGAAAAACTGTTTTTT. This codes for CARDGDVGEKLFF.

V usage is TRBV24-1 and J usage is TRBJ2-7; D is unresolved. This CDR3 region has 14 residues. The V gene lost 12 bases and the J gene lost 1 base, with 18 bases spanning the gap. Germline V gene sequence: CDR1 KGHDR, CDR2 SFDVKD. CDR3 nucleotide sequence: TGTGCCCACACCGGGTTACACTTTTCCTACGAGCAGTACTTC. The encoded protein is CAHTGLHFSYEQYF.